This TCR beta chain was recorded in a study of blood T cells in healthy people across ages. This clonotype occurred a few times. Together with a sample-barcoded 5' primer, a J-beta primer mix was included in a second PCR lasting roughly 6 to 12 cycles. A 12-random-nucleotide template-switch adaptor tagged each cDNA molecule. CDR3-containing paired-end reads numbered at least 2.5 million in each sample. TCRdb redid the calling of the 5' RACE reads with MiXCR, one entry per CDR3 protein. The table lists more than 1,000,000 distinct CDR3 sequences, 20% to 25% of them singletons, with around 0.75% in the top ten. With V trimmed by 5 bases and J by 5 bases, 4 bases remained unmatched. Looked up from germline, CDR1 is MNHEY and CDR2 is SVGAGI. CDR3 length equals 14 residues. The same data also went into a second study, on T cells of mothers and their children. That work adds: Related and unrelated pairs show TCR recombination output that thymic selection shapes similarly. No clones detected were persistent microchimeric T cell clones.

Specimen: blood. The TCR sequence derives from a girl aged 2-10 years in good health. The rearrangement joins TRBV6-5 to TRBJ1-3; TRBD1 aligns across 9 bases. CDR3: CASSQGQGRNTIYF. For the CDR3, the DNA is TGTGCCAGCAGTCAAGGACAGGGGAGAAACACCATATATTTT.